The 23 T cell receptor beta chains below were found in one sample sequenced in a study of T cells in Graves' hyperthyroidism and ophthalmopathy. TCR beta CDR3 region amplification was performed from RNA transcripts. HTBI primers were the set used in a first-round RT-PCR of the TCR CDR3. TCRdb reprocessed the multiplex PCR reads via MiXCR and lists one record per CDR3 protein. The table lists 300,000 to 450,000 distinct CDR3 sequences, 15% to 19% of them singletons, with roughly 25% in the top ten. The sample consisted of blood. The receptors come from a woman aged 18 to 35 with Graves' hyperthyroidism that later progressed to Graves' ophthalmopathy.

V gene TRBV18 combines with J gene TRBJ1-1; 9 bases are a match to TRBD1. J gave up 3 bases and V 4 bases, and 12 bases lay outside the gene matches. CDR3 size: 17 residues. Germline V gene sequence: CDR1 KGHSH, CDR2 LQKENI. The CDR3 DNA reads as TGTGCCAGCTCACTGGGACAGGGATCTATAGGGGACACTGAAGCTTTCTTT. It codes for CASSLGQGSIGDTEAFF.

This clonotype was detected many times. The V and J genes are TRBV18 and TRBJ2-3, with TRBD2 as a possible D gene (6 bases). V lost 3 bases to trimming and J lost 0 bases, with 13 bases between them. The CDR3 sequence is 16 residues long. Germline CDR1 KGHSH, CDR2 LQKENI. The CDR3 region is CASSPIGGSSTDTQYF. CDR3 DNA: TGTGCCAGCTCACCTATCGGGGGTTCTAGCACAGATACGCAGTATTTT.

In this sample, this clonotype turned up a few times. This chain joins TRBV4-1 and TRBJ2-3; 14 bases are shared with TRBD2. With V trimmed by 6 bases and J by 4 bases, 15 bases remained unmatched. Germline CDR1 and CDR2: MGHRA and YSYEKL. The CDR3 has 19 residues. CDR3 residues: CASRGTSGSQIVRADTQYF. The CDR3 region has the DNA TGCGCCAGCAGGGGGACTAGCGGGAGTCAGATTGTTCGAGCAGATACGCAGTATTTT.

CDR3: CASRSILASSYEQYF. CDR3 DNA sequence: TGTGCCAGCAGATCGATCCTGGCCAGCTCCTACGAGCAGTACTTC. The chain uses TRBV11-2 and TRBJ2-7; no reliable D call. The CDR3 is 15 residues long. V was trimmed by 6 bases and J by 0 bases, leaving 15 bases between them. The germline CDR1 and CDR2 sequences are SGHAT and FQNNGV.

This clonotype was picked up many times. The chain combines TRBV5-1 with TRBJ2-1; 8 positions agree with TRBD1. The junction had 15 bases not matched to a gene; V was cut back by 5 bases and J by 8 bases. The CDR3 is made up of 16 amino acids. Germline assignment: CDR1 SGHRS and CDR2 YFSETQ. This chain's CDR3 is CASSLAPLAGGDEQFF. The CDR3 region has the DNA TGCGCCAGCAGTCTCGCTCCCCTGGCAGGGGGCGATGAGCAGTTCTTC.

This clonotype was seen ten or more times. The genes are TRBV5-1 and TRBJ2-3, with 7 bases fitting TRBD1. CDR1 SGHRS and CDR2 YFSETQ come from the germline V gene. The trim removed 3 bases at V and 1 base at J, leaving 8 bases unmatched. The CDR3 covers 16 residues. The CDR3 region has the DNA TGCGCCAGCAGCTCACCATCCGGACAGGGCACAGATACGCAGTATTTT. The encoded protein is CASSSPSGQGTDTQYF.

This clonotype was seen ten or more times. The V and J genes are TRBV7-2 and TRBJ2-6; maybe TRBD1 (6 bases). The CDR3 runs 16 residues. The V gene lost 5 bases and the J gene lost 2 bases, with 13 bases spanning the gap. Germline V gives CDR1 SGHTA, CDR2 FQGNSA. The DNA for the CDR3 is TGTGCCAGCAGCCCTAGGGGGAAAGCTGGGGCCAACGTCCTGACTTTC. Residues: CASSPRGKAGANVLTF.

This clonotype has a count of ten or more. The V and J genes are TRBV5-1 and TRBJ2-3; TRBD1 might be the D (5 bases). The ends were cut back, 4 bases at V and 0 bases at J, with 15 bases in the middle. This CDR3 is built from 16 residues. Per germline, CDR1 SGHRS and CDR2 YFSETQ. The CDR3 here is CASSGQGIASTDTQYF. The DNA of the CDR3 is TGCGCCAGCAGCGGGCAGGGTATCGCTAGCACAGATACGCAGTATTTT.

This clonotype occurred many times. The chain uses TRBV20-1 and TRBJ2-7; D uncertain. Trimming cost V 0 bases and J 0 bases, with 3 bases left between them. CDR1 DFQATT and CDR2 SNEGSKA come from the germline V gene (reference sequence). The CDR3 has 12 amino acids. The CDR3 region has the DNA TGCAGTGCTAGAGACGACTCCTACGAGCAGTACTTC. This sequence encodes CSARDDSYEQYF.

This clonotype occurred once. This chain uses TRBV7-2 with TRBJ2-5; 9 bases are shared with TRBD1. In germline, CDR1 is SGHTA, CDR2 FQGNSA. With 3 bases clipped from V and 5 bases from J, the junction kept 4 bases outside the gene matches. This CDR3 has 14 residues. The CDR3 nucleotides read TGTGCCAGCAGCTTTGGGACAGGGTGGGAGACCCAGTACTTC. As protein: CASSFGTGWETQYF.

This clonotype was seen repeatedly, ten times or more. V gene TRBV2 combines with J gene TRBJ2-3; D may be TRBD1 (5 bases). The V end lost 6 bases, the J end lost 0 bases, and 13 bases lay between the germline ends. The germline gives CDR1 SNHLY, CDR2 FYNNEI. The CDR3 runs to 15 residues. CDR3 coding DNA: TGTGCCAGCAGGTCAACAGGCTATAGCACAGATACGCAGTATTTT. This codes for CASRSTGYSTDTQYF.

This clonotype was seen ten or more times. The rearrangement joins TRBV2 to TRBJ2-3; D is unresolved. The germline V gene has CDR1 SNHLY and CDR2 FYNNEI. The CDR3 length is 12 residues. V shed 2 bases and J shed 5 bases, with 5 bases lying between them. The CDR3 region has the DNA TGTGCCAGCAGTGAAATGGGAGATACGCAGTATTTT. Translation: CASSEMGDTQYF.

This clonotype has ten or more counts. The V call is TRBV18, the J call TRBJ2-3; D perhaps matches TRBD2 (5 bases). This CDR3 has 13 residues. Per the germline V gene, CDR1 is KGHSH and CDR2 is LQKENI. Trimming cost V 3 bases and J 5 bases, with 9 bases left between them. This CDR3 reads CASSPRGGDTQYF. The DNA for the CDR3 is TGTGCCAGCTCACCCCGTGGAGGAGATACGCAGTATTTT.

The table lists this clonotype with many counts. The V gene is TRBV3-1, the J gene TRBJ1-1; 11 nucleotides align to TRBD1. This CDR3 is 17 amino acids long. V gave up 4 bases and J gave up 0 bases; unmatched junction bases: 7. Germline CDR1 reads LGHDT; CDR2 reads YNNKEL (reference sequence). The CDR3 is CASSPSGTGGVNTEAFF. In DNA form, the CDR3 reads TGTGCCAGCAGCCCATCCGGGACAGGGGGGGTGAACACTGAAGCTTTCTTT.

This clonotype was observed a few times. CDR3 in amino acids: CAQSAGVSSTDTQYF. Here the CDR3 DNA reads TGTGCCCAGTCCGCGGGAGTTTCTAGCACAGATACGCAGTATTTT. The chain carries TRBV2 and TRBJ2-3; 7 positions agree with TRBD2. Trimming at V came to 11 bases and at J to 0 bases, leaving 11 bases not matched to a gene. The CDR3 totals 15 residues. Germline V gives CDR1 SNHLY, CDR2 FYNNEI.

This chain links TRBV7-2 with TRBJ1-1; D uncertain. Germline assignment: CDR1 SGHTA and CDR2 FQGNSA. This CDR3 is built from 14 residues. V was cut by 1 base and J by 4 bases, with 10 bases left in between. The CDR3 region is CASSLESGPTEAFF. CDR3 nucleotides: TGTGCCAGCAGCTTAGAATCCGGGCCCACTGAAGCTTTCTTT.

The sample holds a few counts of this clonotype. A much larger clone lies a single base off, so this may be a read error. The gene calls are TRBV2 and TRBJ2-5; 7 nucleotides agree with TRBD1. Trimming at V came to 11 bases and at J to 0 bases, leaving 9 bases not matched to a gene. The CDR3 sequence is 14 residues long. From germline, CDR1 is SNHLY and CDR2 FYNNEI. CDR3 in DNA: TGTGCCTGTAGACAGGGTGGAGACCAAGAGACCCAGTACTTC. Its translation: CACRQGGDQETQYF.

This clonotype was seen ten or more times. The chain uses TRBV5-1 and TRBJ2-7, with TRBD2 identical over 11 bases. The CDR3 loop spans 15 amino acids. In germline, CDR1 is SGHRS, CDR2 YFSETQ. The V segment lost 5 bases and the J segment 4 bases; nucleotides outside the gene matches: 8. The CDR3 region is CASSRSTSGMYEQYF. CDR3 nucleotides: TGCGCCAGCAGTCGTTCGACTAGCGGGATGTACGAGCAGTACTTC.

This clonotype was seen at least ten times. The V call is TRBV7-9, the J call TRBJ1-2; 8 nucleotides agree with TRBD1. Trimming cost V 5 bases and J 11 bases; bases outside gene matches: 4. Per germline, CDR1 SEHNR and CDR2 FQNEAQ (reference sequence). The CDR3 length is 11 residues. The DNA for the CDR3 is TGTGCCAGCAGCCCGGACAGGGTGTACACCTTC. Translated, it gives CASSPDRVYTF.

There are many counts of this clonotype. This chain connects TRBV7-9 to TRBJ2-6, with a tentative D call TRBD1 (8 bases). V was clipped by 5 bases and J by 0 bases, with 14 bases between them. The CDR3 consists of 17 residues. Germline V CDR1 and CDR2: SEHNR, FQNEAQ (reference sequence). In nucleotides, the CDR3 is TGTGCCAGCAGCCAGGACAGGGAGGGCTCTGGGGCCAACGTCCTGACTTTC. Translating gives CASSQDREGSGANVLTF.

This clonotype was detected only a few times. The gene calls are TRBV28 and TRBJ1-5; a weak D match, TRBD1 (5 bases). Germline loops: CDR1 MDHEN, CDR2 SYDVKM. There are 17 residues in the CDR3. Trimming removed 3 bases from V and 0 bases from J, with 15 bases in between. The CDR3 protein is CASSFGGGRYSNQPQHF. CDR3 nucleotides: TGTGCCAGCAGTTTTGGGGGTGGGAGGTATAGCAATCAGCCCCAGCATTTT.

This clonotype was seen a handful of times. The genes are TRBV27 and TRBJ2-7, with TRBD2 matching over 8 bases. CDR1 is MNHEY and CDR2 is SMNVEV in the germline V gene (reference sequence). The CDR3 covers 14 residues. Unmatched junction bases numbered 6, after V lost 8 bases and J lost 0 bases. CDR3 DNA: TGTGCCAGCTCACGGGGGGGCCCCTCCTACGAGCAGTACTTC. Amino acids: CASSRGGPSYEQYF.

This clonotype was seen more than once but under ten times. At one end, the junction sequence differs from germline, possibly due to a read error. V and J are TRBV3-1 and TRBJ1-2; D is possibly TRBD1 (6 bases). The length of the CDR3 is 16 residues. CDR1 is LGHDT, CDR2 YNNKEL, per germline (reference sequence). The CDR3 DNA is TGTGCCAGCAGCCAATCGTTCGGGGGGCCAAACTATGGCTGCACCTTC. It yields the protein CASSQSFGGPNYGCTF.